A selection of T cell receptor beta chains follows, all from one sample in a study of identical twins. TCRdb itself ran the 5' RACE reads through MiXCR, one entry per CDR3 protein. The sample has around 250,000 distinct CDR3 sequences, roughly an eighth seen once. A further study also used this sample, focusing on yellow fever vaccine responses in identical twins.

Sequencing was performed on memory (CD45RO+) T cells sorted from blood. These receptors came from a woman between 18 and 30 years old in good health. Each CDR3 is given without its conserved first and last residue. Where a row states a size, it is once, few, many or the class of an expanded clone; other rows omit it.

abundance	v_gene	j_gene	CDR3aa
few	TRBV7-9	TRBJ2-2	ASRGLTNTGELF
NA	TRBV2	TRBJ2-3	ASKVVGPTDTQY
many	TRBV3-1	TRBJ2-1	ASSPPSGGRF
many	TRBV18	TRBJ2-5	ASSSGNQETQY
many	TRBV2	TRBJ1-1	ASSEQGPGEAF
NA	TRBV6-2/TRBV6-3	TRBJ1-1	ASKSYRVDQGYTEAF
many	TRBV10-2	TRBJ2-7	ATRDLSYEQY
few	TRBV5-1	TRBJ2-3	ASSRDVVTDTQY
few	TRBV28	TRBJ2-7	ASSTSGFSLYEQY
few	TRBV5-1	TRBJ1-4	ASSSSGRSGTNEKLF
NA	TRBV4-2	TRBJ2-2	ASSQDEKGWAGELF
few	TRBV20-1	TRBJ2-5	SARDWTGEVQETQY
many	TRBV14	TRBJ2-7	ASSQVSSGEQY
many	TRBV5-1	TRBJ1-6	ASSFGESPLH
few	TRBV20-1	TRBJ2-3	CARDDVGLAWHTQY
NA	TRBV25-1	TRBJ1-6	ASTRENSPLH
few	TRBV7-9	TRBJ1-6	ASSEQGSSPLH